The rows below give T cell receptor beta chains drawn from one sample of a study of regulatory T cells in long-lasting Graves disease. MiXCR, applied by TCRdb to the multiplex PCR reads, yields one record per CDR3 protein. The profile covers 500,000 or so distinct CDR3 sequences, with about 16% appearing a single time and around 25% taken by the ten largest. The sample also formed part of further work on T cells in Graves' hyperthyroidism and ophthalmopathy.

The starting material was peripheral blood mononuclear cells (PBMCs), obtained at new diagnosis, from a patient treated with antithyroid drugs. The receptors derive from a middle-aged woman with Graves disease. The CDR3 runs from the conserved cysteine through the conserved F or W. The D gene is left open where the match is weak. Clone size is given for some rows only: seen once, a few or many times, or a class if the clone is expanded.

V: TRBV7-9; D: TRBD1; J: TRBJ2-1; size: NA; DNA: TGTGCTAGCAGACTGGGACAGGGGGGTAATGAGCAGTTCTTC; CDR3: CASRLGQGGNEQFF
V: TRBV27; D: TRBD1; J: TRBJ1-2; size: many; DNA: TGTGCCAGCAGCCCGACAGGGGAATACGGCTACACCTTC; CDR3: CASSPTGEYGYTF
V: TRBV20-1; D: NA; J: TRBJ1-3; size: many; DNA: TGCAGTGCTAGACCAGCTGAAGGAGGAGGAAACACCATATATTTT; CDR3: CSARPAEGGGNTIYF
V: TRBV3-1; D: NA; J: TRBJ2-1; size: many; DNA: TGTGCCAGCAGCCCCCCCTCACAGGTCAATGAGCAGTTCTTC; CDR3: CASSPPSQVNEQFF
V: TRBV6-2/TRBV6-3; D: TRBD1; J: TRBJ1-2; size: few; DNA: TGTGCCAGCAACAAACCCGACAGGGCTGATGGCTACACCTTC; CDR3: CASNKPDRADGYTF
V: TRBV20-1; D: NA; J: TRBJ1-2; size: many; DNA: TGCAGTGCTAGGGGGGGGAATGGCTACACCTTC; CDR3: CSARGGNGYTF
V: TRBV5-8; D: NA; J: TRBJ2-5; size: NA; DNA: TGTGCCAGCAGCTTGAAAGGACCTCAAGAGACCCAGTACTTC; CDR3: CASSLKGPQETQYF
V: TRBV6-1; D: NA; J: TRBJ2-7; size: many; DNA: TGTGCCAGCAGTCTAACAGGAGGTCGTGACTACGAGCAGTACTTC; CDR3: CASSLTGGRDYEQYF
V: TRBV19; D: TRBD1; J: TRBJ2-7; size: NA; DNA: TGTGCCAGTAGTGCGTCGACCGGGACAGGGACCTACGAGCAGTACTTC; CDR3: CASSASTGTGTYEQYF
V: TRBV9; D: NA; J: TRBJ1-5; size: once; DNA: TGTGCCAGCAGCGGGGGGAGGGACGTACAGCCCCAGCATTTT; CDR3: CASSGGRDVQPQHF
V: TRBV19; D: NA; J: TRBJ2-3; size: NA; DNA: TGTGCCACCCGGGACGGACCTAGCACAGATACGCAGTATTTT; CDR3: CATRDGPSTDTQYF
V: TRBV7-9; D: NA; J: TRBJ1-3; size: NA; DNA: TGTGCCAGCAGCCCTCCAGGGGAGTTTTCCGTCGGCACCATATATTTT; CDR3: CASSPPGEFSVGTIYF
V: TRBV27; D: TRBD1; J: TRBJ2-2; size: NA; DNA: TGTGCCAGCAGTTTAAGGATCAGACAGGGGACGAACACCGGGGAGCTGTTTTTT; CDR3: CASSLRIRQGTNTGELFF
V: TRBV6-1; D: TRBD1; J: TRBJ2-5; size: many; DNA: TGTGCCAGCAGAAAGACAGGGGCAGAGACCCAGTACTTC; CDR3: CASRKTGAETQYF
V: TRBV20-1; D: NA; J: TRBJ1-1; size: NA; DNA: TGCAGTGCTAGTTCGGTAAGGGGTGAAGCTTTCTTT; CDR3: CSASSVRGEAFF
V: TRBV5-1; D: TRBD1; J: TRBJ2-7; size: NA; DNA: TGCGCCAGCAGTGTCGGGACAGCCGACTACGAGCAGTACTTC; CDR3: CASSVGTADYEQYF
V: TRBV18; D: NA; J: TRBJ1-1; size: few; DNA: TGTGCCAGCTCACCCCTAGGGACCGGGGACACTGAAGCTTTCTTT; CDR3: CASSPLGTGDTEAFF